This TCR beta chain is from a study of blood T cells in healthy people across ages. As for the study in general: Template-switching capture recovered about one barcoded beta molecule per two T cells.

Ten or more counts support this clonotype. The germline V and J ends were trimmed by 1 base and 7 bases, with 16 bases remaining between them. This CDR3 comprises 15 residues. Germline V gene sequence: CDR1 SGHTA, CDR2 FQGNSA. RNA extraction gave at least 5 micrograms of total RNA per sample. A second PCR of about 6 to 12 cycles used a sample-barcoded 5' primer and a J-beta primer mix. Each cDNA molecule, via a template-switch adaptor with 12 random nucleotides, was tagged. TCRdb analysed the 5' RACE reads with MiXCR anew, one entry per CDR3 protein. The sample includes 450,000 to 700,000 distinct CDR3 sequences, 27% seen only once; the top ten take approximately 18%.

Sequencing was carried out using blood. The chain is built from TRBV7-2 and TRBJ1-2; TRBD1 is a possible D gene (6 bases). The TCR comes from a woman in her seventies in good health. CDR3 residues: CASSLGFGGLPGYTF. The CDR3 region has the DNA TGTGCCAGCAGCTTAGGCTTTGGGGGGCTCCCTGGCTACACCTTC.